The 13 T cell receptor beta chains below were found in one sample sequenced in a study of blood T cell repertoires in COVID-19. Generated by immunoSEQ multiplex PCR, the TCRdb table keeps only in-frame clones and is missing some. This table has 200,000 to 250,000 clones, about 83% appearing once. Source material: peripheral blood. The receptor set was obtained from a woman in her 50s with acute or convalescent COVID-19.

The chain combines TRBV7-2 with TRBJ1-1; 8 bases align to TRBD1. V was clipped by 5 bases and J by 4 bases; unmatched bases: 6. CDR3 length: 14 amino acids. CDR1 and CDR2 from the germline V gene are SGHTA and FQGNSA. As DNA, the CDR3 is TGTGCCAGCAGCACTAGGACAGGGAGCACTGAAGCTTTCTTT. Translation: CASSTRTGSTEAFF.

The rearrangement links TRBV6-2 or TRBV6-3 to TRBJ2-1, with 8 bases identical to TRBD2. This CDR3 has 13 residues. CDR1 is MNHEY and CDR2 is SVGEGT in the germline V gene. V shed 5 bases, J shed 10 bases, and the junction held 7 bases outside the gene matches. Here the CDR3 reads CASSQREIGEQFF. The CDR3 bases are TGTGCCAGCAGTCAGCGGGAGATCGGCGAGCAGTTCTTC.

The chain carries TRBV29-1 and TRBJ1-2; D unresolved. V was trimmed by 0 bases and J by 6 bases, leaving 8 bases between them. The CDR3 runs to 12 residues. Germline V gene sequence: CDR1 SQVTM, CDR2 ANQGSEA. The CDR3 DNA reads TGCAGCGTTGAAGAGGTACCAGATGGCTACACCTTC. This codes for CSVEEVPDGYTF.

The chain uses TRBV10-3 and TRBJ2-1; no firm D call. Trimming pared 3 bases from V and 0 bases from J, leaving 15 bases between. The CDR3 consists of 17 residues. In germline, CDR1 is ENHRY, CDR2 SYGVKD. CDR3 sequence (DNA): TGTGCCATCAGTGACCCACCCGAGGCGGACTCCTACAATGAGCAGTTCTTC. This sequence encodes CAISDPPEADSYNEQFF.

The CDR3 here is CASSAGDPYGYTF. CDR3 sequence (DNA): TGTGCCAGCAGCGCCGGGGATCCCTATGGCTACACCTTC. This chain uses TRBV9 with TRBJ1-2; no clear D gene. The CDR3 loop spans 13 amino acids. Germline assignment: CDR1 SGDLS and CDR2 YYNGEE. V shed 3 bases and J shed 4 bases, with 10 bases lying between them.

The chain is built from TRBV6-5 and TRBJ1-5; a possible D gene is TRBD1 (6 bases). CDR1 is MNHEY and CDR2 is SVGAGI in the germline V gene. Trimming left V 4 bases short and J 2 bases short, with 15 bases between. The CDR3 is 16 residues long. CDR3 in DNA: TGTGCCAGCAGTTCCGGGACAAGGCTGGGCAATCAGCCCCAGCATTTT. As protein: CASSSGTRLGNQPQHF.

The genes are TRBV18 and TRBJ2-3; 7 bases agree with TRBD1. CDR1 KGHSH and CDR2 LQKENI come from the germline V gene. Germline trimming cut 5 bases from V and 0 bases from J; bases unmatched to any gene: 5. This CDR3 spans 15 amino acids. CDR3 amino acids: CASSSRQGSTDTQYF. The CDR3 DNA reads TGTGCCAGCTCATCTCGACAGGGTAGCACAGATACGCAGTATTTT.

This chain joins TRBV9 and TRBJ1-2; a possible D gene is TRBD1 (6 bases). The length of the CDR3 is 14 residues. Trimming removed 0 bases at V and 5 bases at J, with 11 bases between. Germline V CDR1 and CDR2: SGDLS, YYNGEE. DNA of the CDR3: TGTGCCAGCAGCGTAGAGGACAGAGGATATGGCTACACCTTC. It specifies CASSVEDRGYGYTF.

The V gene is TRBV7-9, the J gene TRBJ2-1; tentatively, D is TRBD1 (6 bases). Germline lookup yields CDR1 SEHNR and CDR2 FQNEAQ (reference sequence). This CDR3 spans 17 amino acids. The V end was cut by 5 bases, the J end by 9 bases, with 26 bases between. CDR3 DNA sequence: TGTGCCAGCAGCCCAGACAGGTTTTGGGGAGAAGGCAGTGAGCAGTTCTTC. This sequence encodes CASSPDRFWGEGSEQFF.

The chain is built from TRBV7-9 and TRBJ2-1; possible D gene TRBD1, 8 bases. Germline V gene data show CDR1 as SEHNR and CDR2 as FQNEAQ (reference sequence). This CDR3 is 19 amino acids long. Trimming left V 5 bases short and J 0 bases short, with 23 bases between. The CDR3 sequence: CASSPAGQETTSSYNEQFF. DNA for the CDR3: TGTGCCAGCAGCCCAGCGGGACAGGAGACGACCAGCTCCTACAATGAGCAGTTCTTC.

DNA of the CDR3: TGTGCCAGCAGCTCACTAGCGGGGTCCTACAATGAGCAGTTCTTC. It translates to CASSSLAGSYNEQFF. V gene TRBV6-2 or TRBV6-3 combines with J gene TRBJ2-1; 10 nucleotides align to TRBD2. CDR1 is MNHEY and CDR2 is SVGEGT in the germline V gene. CDR3 length: 15 amino acids. Trimming took 6 bases from V and 1 from J; bases not matched to a gene: 3.

This clone was observed a handful of times. The rearrangement uses TRBV3-1 (or the pseudogene TRBV3-2) and TRBJ2-7; D gene uncertain. V gave up 1 base and J gave up 1 base, with 11 bases separating them. Germline V gives CDR1 LGHDT, CDR2 YNNKEL (reference sequence). This CDR3 region has 15 residues. CDR3 sequence: CASSQAPQSSYEQYF. The DNA of the CDR3 is TGTGCCAGCAGCCAAGCGCCTCAGTCTTCCTACGAGCAGTACTTC.

The V gene is TRBV14, the J gene TRBJ1-1, with TRBD1 matching 8 bases. V was pared by 5 bases and J by 0 bases, with 8 bases of the junction left unmatched. The CDR3 consists of 16 residues. CDR1 and CDR2 (germline): SGHDN, FVKESK. Here the CDR3 reads CASSDGTGLMNTEAFF. The CDR3 bases are TGTGCCAGCAGCGACGGGACAGGACTAATGAACACTGAAGCTTTCTTT.